A single sample gave rise to the 27 T cell receptor beta chains below, sequenced in a study of beta chain features in type 1 diabetes. As every portion of the isolated RNA was reverse transcribed, the sequencing read expressed TCRB transcripts. The assay was immunoSEQ multiplex PCR, and TCRdb's table has in-frame clones only and misses some. The table includes 150,000 to 200,000 clones, about 9.8% detected once. Sequencing was carried out using central memory CD4+ T cells from blood. The receptors derive from a woman aged 18-29 years in good health.

This clone occurred a few times. The chain has TRBV12-5 and TRBJ2-5; 11 bases fit TRBD1. V lost 5 bases to trimming and J lost 3 bases; unmatched junction nucleotides: 8. Germline assignment: CDR1 LGHNT and CDR2 FRNRAP. The CDR3 sequence is 16 residues long. CDR3 amino acids: CASGLTPGQGEETQYF. CDR3 coding DNA: TGTGCTAGTGGTCTTACCCCGGGACAGGGGGAAGAGACCCAGTACTTC. Based on the CDR3 plus reference TRBV12-5 and TRBJ2-5, the full variable domain is DARVTQTPRHKVTEMGQEVTMRCQPILGHNTVFWYRQTMMQGLELLAYFRNRAPLDDSGMPKDRFSAEMPDATLATLKIQPSEPRDSAVYFCASGLTPGQGEETQYFGPGTRLLVL.

In its sample, this clone was seen a few times. The chain has TRBV5-4 and TRBJ2-6, with D maybe TRBD1 (5 bases). This CDR3 comprises 15 residues. Germline V CDR1 and CDR2: SGHNT, YYREEE (reference sequence). Deletions cut 0 bases from V and 1 base from J, with 5 bases between. The CDR3 DNA is TGTGCCAGCAGCTTGGACAGGTCTGGGGCCAACGTCCTGACTTTC. Residues: CASSLDRSGANVLTF.

The CDR3 is CASSYEGHELAGTQYF. CDR3 bases: TGTGCCAGCAGTTACGAGGGACACGAGTTAGCGGGTACGCAGTATTTT. This sequence joins TRBV6-6 and TRBJ2-3, with D perhaps TRBD2 (7 bases). The V gene's germline CDR1 is MNHNY and CDR2 SVGAGI (reference sequence). CDR3 length equals 16 residues. Trimming shortened V by 2 bases and J by 8 bases, and 20 bases separated the two germline ends.

This clone has just a few counts. V and J are TRBV7-3 and TRBJ2-3; D may be TRBD1 (6 bases). V was shortened by 5 bases and J by 4 bases, with 10 bases between the two germline ends. CDR1 SGHTA and CDR2 FQGTGA come from the germline V gene. The CDR3 totals 13 residues. The CDR3 protein is CASSPRQADTQYF. In DNA, the CDR3 is TGTGCCAGCAGCCCCCGACAGGCAGATACGCAGTATTTT.

V gene TRBV5-6 combines with J gene TRBJ1-4, with D unclear. The CDR3 spans 16 residues. From germline, CDR1 is SGHDT and CDR2 YYEEEE. Trimming removed 4 bases from V and 0 bases from J, with 13 bases in between. Here the CDR3 reads CASSMTSFATNEKLFF. In DNA form, the CDR3 reads TGTGCCAGCAGCATGACAAGTTTTGCAACTAATGAAAAACTGTTTTTT.

The chain combines TRBV11-1 with TRBJ2-4, with TRBD1 matching over 7 bases. CDR3 length equals 16 residues. Germline V gene lookup returns CDR1 SGHAT and CDR2 FQDESV (reference sequence). The V and J ends lost 5 bases and 7 bases, in that order; junction bases with no gene match: 14. The DNA for the CDR3 is TGTGCCAGCAGCACCCCGGTGAGGGGGCGTAGGAACATTCAGTACTTC. Translation gives CASSTPVRGRRNIQYF.

This clone has a handful of counts. The chain is built from TRBV11-2 and TRBJ2-3; D uncertain. V shed 6 bases and J shed 1 base, with 14 bases lying between them. This CDR3 is 15 amino acids long. Per germline, CDR1 SGHAT and CDR2 FQNNGV. DNA for the CDR3: TGTGCCAGCAGTCCAGACTCCCTAGGCACAGATACGCAGTATTTT. It codes for CASSPDSLGTDTQYF.

This chain links TRBV4-2 with TRBJ2-7; D remains ambiguous. The germline V gene has CDR1 LGHNA and CDR2 YNFKEQ. The CDR3 length is 13 residues. The germline V and J ends were trimmed by 4 bases and 0 bases, with 7 bases remaining between them. The CDR3 bases are TGTGCCAGCAGCCTCGAGAGCTCCTACGAGCAGTACTTC. Its translation: CASSLESSYEQYF.

This chain connects TRBV30 to TRBJ1-6; possible D gene TRBD1, 5 bases. Trimming removed 5 bases from V and 10 bases from J, with 21 bases in between. From germline, CDR1 is GTSNPN and CDR2 SVGIG (reference sequence). There are 15 residues in the CDR3. CDR3 residues: CAWGRPGTAVSPLHF. DNA of the CDR3: TGTGCCTGGGGCCGACCCGGGACTGCAGTCTCACCCCTCCACTTT.

This clone was seen a few times. The chain couples TRBV11-3 to TRBJ2-3; D remains ambiguous. Per germline, CDR1 SGHNT and CDR2 YENEEA. V was pared by 1 base and J by 0 bases, with 5 bases between. The CDR3 has 14 amino acids. The CDR3, as DNA: TGTGCCAGCAGCTTAGGGGCTAGCACAGATACGCAGTATTTT. Translating gives CASSLGASTDTQYF.

This clone was recorded a few times. The chain is built from TRBV11-1 and TRBJ1-5; 8 positions match TRBD1. Germline-derived CDR1 and CDR2 are SGHAT and FQDESV (reference sequence). The CDR3 runs 13 residues. Trimming removed 6 bases from V and 9 bases from J; junction bases left unmatched: 7. CDR3 sequence (DNA): TGTGCCAGCAGTTTGGACAGGGATGGGCCCCAGCATTTT. Protein sequence: CASSLDRDGPQHF. Complete variable domain (other parts from reference TRBV11-1 and TRBJ1-5): EAEVAQSPRYKITEKSQAVAFWCDPISGHATLYWYRQILGQGPELLVQFQDESVVDDSQLPKDRFSAERLKGVDSTLKIQPAELGDSAMYLCASSLDRDGPQHFGDGTRLSIL.

The chain combines TRBV12-5 with TRBJ2-7, with no clear D. Germline V gives CDR1 LGHNT, CDR2 FRNRAP. The CDR3 sequence is 14 residues long. The V end was cut by 4 bases, the J end by 0 bases, with 10 bases between. CDR3 amino acids: CASGSTESSYEQYF. The CDR3, as DNA: TGTGCTAGTGGTTCCACAGAGAGCTCCTACGAGCAGTACTTC.

CDR3 in amino acids: CATSLQGSDTQYF. The CDR3 nucleotides read TGTGCCACCAGCCTACAGGGGTCAGATACGCAGTATTTT. The chain employs TRBV15 and TRBJ2-3, with 7 bases lining up with TRBD1. This CDR3 has 13 residues. V gave up 5 bases and J gave up 4 bases; unmatched junction bases: 3. Per the germline V gene, CDR1 is LNHNV and CDR2 is YYDKDF (reference sequence).

The chain is built from TRBV7-2 and TRBJ2-7, with 7 bases matching TRBD1. The CDR3 covers 15 residues. CDR1 and CDR2 from the germline V gene are SGHTA and FQGNSA. Unmatched junction bases numbered 10, after V lost 5 bases and J lost 3 bases. CDR3 amino acids: CASSPTFWDSYEQYF. The CDR3 region has the DNA TGTGCCAGCAGCCCTACGTTCTGGGACAGCTACGAGCAGTACTTC.

This clone has only a few counts. This chain connects TRBV5-1 to TRBJ1-2, with 7 bases fitting TRBD1. Losses at the gene ends were 0 bases for V and 2 bases for J; bases not matched to a gene: 4. The CDR3 contains 15 residues. Germline-derived CDR1 and CDR2 are SGHRS and YFSETQ. For the CDR3, the DNA is TGCGCCAGCAGCTTGGGGGGGACAGAGAACTATGGCTACACCTTC. Its translation: CASSLGGTENYGYTF.

The chain employs TRBV19 and TRBJ1-2, with a weak D call TRBD1 (6 bases). The ends were cut back, 10 bases at V and 1 base at J, with 16 bases in the middle. The CDR3 runs to 14 residues. The germline V gene encodes CDR1 LNHDA and CDR2 SQIVND (reference sequence). CDR3 sequence reads: CATADRVNNYGYTF. The CDR3 DNA follows: TGTGCCACCGCGGACAGAGTTAATAACTATGGCTACACCTTC. The complete variable domain, with remaining parts taken from reference TRBV19 and TRBJ1-2, reads DGGITQSPKYLFRKEGQNVTLSCEQNLNHDAMYWYRQDPGQGLRLIYYSQIVNDFQKGDIAEGYSVSREKKESFPLTVTSAQKNPTAFYLCATADRVNNYGYTFGSGTRLTVV.

This clone was counted between two and nine times. The chain employs TRBV2 and TRBJ2-7; D is perhaps TRBD1 (6 bases). The CDR3 consists of 14 residues. Germline lookup yields CDR1 SNHLY and CDR2 FYNNEI. V lost 4 bases and J 3 bases, leaving 13 bases between the germline ends. The CDR3 bases are TGTGCCAGCAGTGCAAGACCGGACAGCTACGAGCAGTACTTC. The encoded protein is CASSARPDSYEQYF.

This clone was counted a single time. The J gene is TRBJ2-1, the V gene TRBV19; 7 bases line up with TRBD2. The CDR3 loop spans 17 amino acids. Looked up from germline, CDR1 is LNHDA and CDR2 is SQIVND (reference sequence). V lost 2 bases and J lost 0; bases outside the gene matches: 7. As DNA, the CDR3 is TGTGCCAGTAGTATATTAGCGGGCCCTGCCTCCTACAATGAGCAGTTCTTC. It translates to CASSILAGPASYNEQFF.

The V gene is TRBV6-8, the J gene TRBJ1-1; D is unclear. The CDR3 is 12 amino acids. V was trimmed by 6 bases and J by 1 base, leaving 6 bases between them. In germline, CDR1 is MNHGY, CDR2 SAAAGT. In DNA form, the CDR3 reads TGTGCCAGCAGCCTCAGGAACACTGAAGCTTTCTTT. Protein: CASSLRNTEAFF.

This clone showed up just a few times. The J gene is TRBJ2-7, the V gene TRBV6-1, with a possible D match to TRBD1 (5 bases). Germline V gene data show CDR1 as MNHNS and CDR2 as SASEGT. V lost 8 bases to trimming and J lost 0 bases, with 17 bases between them. CDR3 length: 15 residues. CDR3 sequence: CASVKFQGFSYEQYF. CDR3 coding DNA: TGTGCCAGCGTAAAGTTTCAGGGATTCTCCTACGAGCAGTACTTC.

This clone was observed a few times. The chain uses TRBV6-1 and TRBJ2-7, with 8 bases that match TRBD1. In germline, CDR1 is MNHNS, CDR2 SASEGT. The CDR3 has 15 residues. Trimming at V came to 7 bases and at J to 4 bases, leaving 12 bases not matched to a gene. The CDR3, as DNA: TGTGCCAGCACCCCTCAACAGGGGGTAAGGTACGAGCAGTACTTC. Encoded protein: CASTPQQGVRYEQYF.

This chain joins TRBV5-1 and TRBJ2-5; 8 nucleotides align to TRBD1. The CDR3 runs 15 residues. Per the germline V gene, CDR1 is SGHRS and CDR2 is YFSETQ. Losses at the gene ends were 3 bases for V and 1 base for J; bases not matched to a gene: 5. The CDR3 here is CASSSGQGPQETQYF. In DNA, the CDR3 is TGCGCCAGCAGCTCAGGACAGGGACCCCAAGAGACCCAGTACTTC.

The chain has TRBV19 and TRBJ1-2, with D tentatively TRBD1 (5 bases). Trimming took 3 bases from V and 0 from J, leaving 5 bases between them. The CDR3 loop spans 13 amino acids. Germline V lookup: CDR1 LNHDA, CDR2 SQIVND (reference sequence). The CDR3 DNA reads as TGTGCCAGTAGTATGACAGCTAACTATGGCTACACCTTC. The encoded protein is CASSMTANYGYTF.

The sample holds a few counts of this clone. A far larger clone differs by one base, so this is likely a read error. The chain carries TRBV11-3 and TRBJ2-2, with 7 bases matching TRBD1. The CDR3 is 15 amino acids. Germline V CDR1 and CDR2: SGHNT, YENEEA. Trimming removed 4 bases from V and 0 bases from J; junction bases left unmatched: 2. The CDR3 nucleotides read TGTGCCAGCAGCTCCGGGACAGCGAACACCGGGGAGCTGTTTTTT. Translated, it gives CASSSGTANTGELFF.

This clone was picked up a small number of times. The gene calls are TRBV6-5 and TRBJ2-7; perhaps TRBD1 as D (5 bases). Germline CDR1 and CDR2: MNHEY and SVGAGI. This CDR3 contains 15 residues. The ends were cut back, 2 bases at V and 6 bases at J, with 17 bases in the middle. The CDR3 sequence is CASSYTSKKGLEQYF. The CDR3 DNA reads as TGTGCCAGCAGTTACACTTCTAAAAAGGGGCTCGAGCAGTACTTC.

The chain combines TRBV9 with TRBJ1-6; 11 nucleotides match TRBD1. CDR1 and CDR2 from the germline V gene are SGDLS and YYNGEE. This CDR3 is built from 15 residues. With V trimmed by 4 bases and J by 8 bases, 5 bases remained unmatched. The CDR3 nucleotides are TGTGCCAGCAGCCCACAGGGACAGGGGGATTCACCCCTCCACTTT. This sequence encodes CASSPQGQGDSPLHF.

This rearrangement joins TRBV20-1 to TRBJ1-1, with D unclear. Germline values: CDR1 DFQATT, CDR2 SNEGSKA (reference sequence). The ends were cut back, 5 bases at V and 3 bases at J, with 7 bases in the middle. This CDR3 is built from 11 residues. The CDR3 DNA reads as TGCAGTGCTCCGGAGGACACTGAAGCTTTCTTT. Protein sequence: CSAPEDTEAFF.